The clone carrying this T cell receptor beta chain was counted between two and nine times. Its antigen is not identified. The data derive from a study of blood T cells in healthy people across ages. The authors ran a second PCR of about 6 to 11 cycles using a sample-barcoded 5' primer and a J-beta primer mix. TCRdb re-analysed the 5' RACE reads in MiXCR, keeping a single row per CDR3 protein. Of over 950,000 distinct CDR3 sequences in the sample, roughly 51% were seen once. Broader study findings: Higher diversity and more naive CD4+ cells were features of long-lived donors, compared to aged donors.

This TCR derives from a woman aged 55-70 years in good health. Material: blood.

CDR3 residues: CASSPNYRGYEQYF. CDR3 nucleotides: TGTGCCAGCAGCCCCAACTACAGGGGATACGAGCAGTACTTC. The chain has TRBV7-2 and TRBJ2-7; 7 nucleotides agree with TRBD1. V trimming: 5 bases; J trimming: 4 bases; junction bases outside the gene matches: 8. The germline gives CDR1 SGHTA, CDR2 FQGNSA. The CDR3 is 14 amino acids.